This T cell receptor (beta chain) was documented in a study of read filtering for tumor transcriptome and immune sequencing. The overall study: Revised staging placed eight or nine patients in R-ISS I, 15 to 20 in II, over 5 in III. IR-seq gave about 4.05 to 11 million TCR reads per sample; RNA-seq gave about 75 to 1,400.

The CDR3 consists of 14 residues. V dropped 2 bases and J dropped 1 base, with 8 bases sitting between them. Germline values: CDR1 MNHNS, CDR2 SASEGT. Molecular barcoded adaptors covering alpha/delta and beta/gamma chains were used on 400 to 450 ng RNA. Each CDR3 protein is one row after TCRdb ran MiXCR on the reads. This table holds some 120,000 distinct CDR3 sequences, under 15% found once. At the time of active disease, bone marrow was collected from every patient. The specimen was a population of CD138-negative cells sorted from bone marrow. The receptor's source is a donor at least 40 years old with multiple myeloma. The gene calls are TRBV6-1 and TRBJ1-1; D is unclear. Here the CDR3 reads CASSEQIGNTEAFF. For the CDR3, the DNA is TGTGCCAGCAGTGAACAGATCGGGAACACTGAAGCTTTCTTT.